This T cell receptor (beta chain) was retrieved from a study of blood T cell repertoires in COVID-19. Study details: COVID-19 samples collected from the United States, Italy and Spain covered acute and convalescent phases. The analysed material was cDNA or gDNA that came from T cells, B-cell-depleted T cells, or PBMCs.

Per the germline V gene, CDR1 is SGHRS and CDR2 is YFSETQ. Trimming cost V 2 bases and J 1 base, with 9 bases left between them. This CDR3 comprises 14 residues. Sequencing used immunoSEQ multiplex PCR; TCRdb keeps in-frame clones, though not all of them. The sample has 180,000 or so clones, around 80% seen once. Individuals drawn from 24 US areas were roughly 18 to 89 years old. Each participant's cohort was designated according to participant-reported clinical history. The sequenced sample was PBMCs or T cells enriched from blood (not recorded which). J is TRBJ1-1 and V is TRBV5-1; a weak D match, TRBD1 (6 bases). The clonotype was recovered from a man aged 60 to 69 who had been exposed to COVID-19. CDR3 sequence (DNA): TGCGCCAGCAGCTTTGGACAGCAGAACACTGAAGCTTTCTTT. The encoded protein is CASSFGQQNTEAFF. Looking up the rest from reference TRBV5-1 and TRBJ1-1 gives the full variable domain: KAGVTQTPRYLIKTRGQQVTLSCSPISGHRSVSWYQQTPGQGLQFLFEYFSETQRNKGNFPGRFSGRQFSNSRSEMNVSTLELGDSALYLCASSFGQQNTEAFFGQGTRLTVV.